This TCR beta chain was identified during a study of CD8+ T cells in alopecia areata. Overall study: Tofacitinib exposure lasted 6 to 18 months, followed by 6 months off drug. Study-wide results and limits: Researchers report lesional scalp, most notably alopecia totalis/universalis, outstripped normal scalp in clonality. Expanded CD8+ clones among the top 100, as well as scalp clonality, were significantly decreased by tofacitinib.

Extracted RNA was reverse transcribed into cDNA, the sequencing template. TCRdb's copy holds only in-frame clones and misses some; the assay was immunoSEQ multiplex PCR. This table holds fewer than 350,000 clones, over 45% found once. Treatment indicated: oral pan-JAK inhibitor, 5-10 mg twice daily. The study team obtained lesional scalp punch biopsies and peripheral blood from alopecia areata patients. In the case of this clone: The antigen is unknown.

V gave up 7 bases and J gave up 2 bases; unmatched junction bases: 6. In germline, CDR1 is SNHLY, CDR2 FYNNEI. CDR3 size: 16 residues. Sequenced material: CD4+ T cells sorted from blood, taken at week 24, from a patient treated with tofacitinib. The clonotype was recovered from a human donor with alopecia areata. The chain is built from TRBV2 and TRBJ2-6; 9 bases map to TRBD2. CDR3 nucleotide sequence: TGTGCCAGCATCGCGGGGGGGCTGGCTGGGGCCAACGTCCTGACTTTC. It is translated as CASIAGGLAGANVLTF.